The 14 T cell receptor beta chains below come from one sample, sequenced in a study of OX40 agonist ivuxolimab in advanced cancers. Libraries were prepared by immunoSEQ multiplex PCR; TCRdb keeps only in-frame clonotypes and omits some of them. In the table there are more than 85,000 clones, roughly 85% of which are singletons. Sequences were derived from CD4+ or CD8+ T cells sorted from blood, sampled in a trial of the OX40 agonist ivuxolimab. The receptors derive from an adult with an advanced solid tumor such as melanoma, head and neck, liver or kidney cancer.

The chain carries TRBV9 and TRBJ2-5; maybe TRBD2 (6 bases). Germline V gene lookup returns CDR1 SGDLS and CDR2 YYNGEE. Trimming took off 3 bases at V and 4 bases at J, with 13 bases between the two ends. The CDR3 sequence is 14 residues long. For the CDR3, the DNA is TGTGCCAGCAGCGCCGTGGGGGGTTCAGAGACCCAGTACTTC. This sequence encodes CASSAVGGSETQYF.

About this clone itself: The conserved final phenylalanine or tryptophan is absent from the CDR3, which likely points to a read error. The chain recombines TRBV18 with TRBJ1-6, with no clear D. CDR1 KGHSH and CDR2 LQKENI come from the germline V gene. The CDR3 consists of 17 residues. The V and J ends lost 1 base and 7 bases respectively, with 17 bases between them. The CDR3 coding sequence is TGTGCCAGCTCACCACACCCGTTGTCGGCGGGGAATTCACCCCTCCACCTT. Amino acid sequence: CASSPHPLSAGNSPLHL.

The rearrangement joins TRBV2 to TRBJ1-5; a weak D match, TRBD1 (6 bases). Germline loops: CDR1 SNHLY, CDR2 FYNNEI. The CDR3 contains 14 residues. V lost 5 bases and J lost 5, with 13 bases in between. The CDR3 sequence: CASSSESGDQPQHF. CDR3 nucleotide sequence: TGTGCCAGCAGTTCCGAGTCAGGGGATCAGCCCCAGCATTTT.

A note on this clone: One end of the junction fails to match germline, which may point to a read error. The rearrangement joins TRBV6-5 to TRBJ1-1; D is ambiguous. This CDR3 has 15 amino acids. The V gene's germline CDR1 is MNHEY and CDR2 SVGAGI. The CDR3 bases are TGTGCCAGCAGTGCCGCGGGTTGGGCGATGACTGAACCTTTCTTT. It encodes CASSAAGWAMTEPFF.

The rearrangement links TRBV28 to TRBJ1-4; possibly TRBD1 for D (5 bases). The CDR3 spans 17 residues. Per germline, CDR1 MDHEN and CDR2 SYDVKM. V lost 5 bases and J lost 8, with 24 bases in between. CDR3 sequence reads: CASSQPPQGRRIEKLFF. For the CDR3, the DNA is TGTGCCAGCAGTCAACCGCCCCAGGGACGACGTATCGAAAAACTGTTTTTT.

The V and J genes are TRBV7-2 and TRBJ2-5; D remains unclear. Germline CDR1 SGHTA, CDR2 FQGNSA. This CDR3 is 12 amino acids long. V was clipped by 5 bases and J by 4 bases, with 8 bases between them. CDR3: CASSQTRETQYF. The CDR3 DNA sequence: TGTGCCAGCAGCCAAACTCGAGAGACCCAGTACTTC.

In DNA form, the CDR3 reads TGTGCCAGCAGCCTCGGACAGGGTTTCTACGAGCAGTACTTC. It encodes CASSLGQGFYEQYF. The V and J genes are TRBV14 and TRBJ2-7; 8 nucleotides line up with TRBD1. Losses at the gene ends were 4 bases for V and 3 bases for J; bases not matched to a gene: 5. The CDR3 length is 14 residues. Germline V gene lookup returns CDR1 SGHDN and CDR2 FVKESK.

The V and J genes are TRBV18 and TRBJ1-2; D remains ambiguous. Trimming took off 3 bases at V and 7 bases at J, with 9 bases between the two ends. The length of the CDR3 is 12 residues. The germline gives CDR1 KGHSH, CDR2 LQKENI. The chain's CDR3 is CASSPRGFGYTF. As DNA, the CDR3 is TGTGCCAGCTCACCGAGAGGGTTTGGCTACACCTTC. The variable domain in full, with the rest retrieved from reference TRBV18 and TRBJ1-2, is NAGVMQNPRHLVRRRGQEARLRCSPMKGHSHVYWYRQLPEEGLKFMVYLQKENIIDESGMPKERFSAEFPKEGPSILRIQQVVRGDSAAYFCASSPRGFGYTFGSGTRLTVV.

The chain carries TRBV21-1 and TRBJ2-5. The J call may be incorrect, as the DNA end agrees better with TRBJ2-7. TRBV21-1 is a known pseudogene. This CDR3 comprises 13 residues. CDR3 DNA: TGTGCCAGCAGGAGGGACGGCCCCTACGAGCAGTACTTC. Translated: CASRRDGPYEQYF.

The chain is built from TRBV6-5 and TRBJ2-7; tentatively, D is TRBD1 (5 bases). CDR3 size: 12 residues. V was trimmed by 6 bases and J by 6 bases, leaving 12 bases between them. CDR1 is MNHEY, CDR2 SVGAGI, per germline. The CDR3 coding sequence is TGTGCCAGCAGCCACCGCCAGGGCGAGCAGTACTTC. It specifies CASSHRQGEQYF.

The chain has TRBV25-1 and TRBJ1-2; 9 bases agree with TRBD1. This CDR3 comprises 17 residues. V lost 1 base, J lost 7 bases, and 13 bases stayed unmatched. CDR1 and CDR2 from the germline V gene are MGHDK and SYGVNS. CDR3 coding DNA: TGTGCCAGCAGTGAATCGATGACAGGGGGTTTTGTCCGTGGCTACACCTTC. Its translation is CASSESMTGGFVRGYTF.

As regards this clone: Because the CDR3 is missing its conserved closing phenylalanine or tryptophan, this is likely a read error. Because the CDR3's place on the DNA is in doubt, the DNA is left out and the CDR3 is given as listed by TCRdb. The chain combines TRBV6-1 with TRBJ1-1; the table gives TRBD1 as D, unverified against the DNA. From germline, CDR1 is MNHNS and CDR2 SASEGT. The CDR3 is made up of 11 amino acids, end residues included. CDR3: CASSDTGERGL.

This clone has a single count. The V gene is TRBV9, the J gene TRBJ2-1; possible D gene TRBD1, 6 bases. Germline V gives CDR1 SGDLS, CDR2 YYNGEE. Trimming pared 0 bases from V and 0 bases from J, leaving 13 bases between. The CDR3 is 17 residues long. CDR3 sequence reads: CASSVEGTIYSYNEQFF. The CDR3 region has the DNA TGTGCCAGCAGCGTAGAGGGGACAATCTACTCCTACAATGAGCAGTTCTTC.

The CDR3 reads CASSSDRGNGNTIYF. CDR3 coding DNA: TGTGCCAGCAGCTCGGACAGGGGGAATGGAAACACCATATATTTT. The chain couples TRBV5-4 to TRBJ1-3, with 10 positions matching TRBD1. V shed 3 bases and J 3 bases; nucleotides not matched to a gene: 3. The length of the CDR3 is 15 residues. Per the germline V gene, CDR1 is SGHNT and CDR2 is YYREEE (reference sequence).